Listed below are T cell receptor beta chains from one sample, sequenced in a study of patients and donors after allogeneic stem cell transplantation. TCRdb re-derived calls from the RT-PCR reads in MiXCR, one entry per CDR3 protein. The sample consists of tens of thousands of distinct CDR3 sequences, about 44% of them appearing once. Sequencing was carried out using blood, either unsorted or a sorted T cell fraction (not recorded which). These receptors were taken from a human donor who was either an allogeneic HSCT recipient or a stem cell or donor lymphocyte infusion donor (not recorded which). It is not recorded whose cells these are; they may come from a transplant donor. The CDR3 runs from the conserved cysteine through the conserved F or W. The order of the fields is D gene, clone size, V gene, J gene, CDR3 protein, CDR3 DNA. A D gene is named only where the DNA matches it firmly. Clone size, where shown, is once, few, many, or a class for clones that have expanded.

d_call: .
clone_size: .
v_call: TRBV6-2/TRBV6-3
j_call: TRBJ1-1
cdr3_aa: CASSILKFRGGLTEAFF
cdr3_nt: TGTGCCAGCAGTATCCTCAAGTTCAGGGGAGGTCTCACTGAAGCTTTCTTT

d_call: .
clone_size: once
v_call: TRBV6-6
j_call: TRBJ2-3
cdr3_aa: CASSYSQGGDTQYF
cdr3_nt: TGTGCCAGCAGTTACTCACAGGGAGGAGATACGCAGTATTTT

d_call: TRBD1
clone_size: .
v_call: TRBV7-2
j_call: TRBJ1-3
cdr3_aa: CASSLHGAGGVYTIYF
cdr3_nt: TGTGCCAGCAGCCTACACGGCGCAGGGGGGGTGTACACCATATATTTT

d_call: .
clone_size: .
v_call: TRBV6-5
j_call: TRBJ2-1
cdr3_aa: CASSYLQGGTEQFF
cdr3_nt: TGTGCCAGCAGTTACCTCCAGGGGGGCACTGAGCAGTTCTTC

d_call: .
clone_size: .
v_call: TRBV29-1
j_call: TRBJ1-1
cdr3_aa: CSVVTRAGNTEAFF
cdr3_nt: TGCAGCGTTGTTACTCGAGCGGGGAACACTGAAGCTTTCTTT

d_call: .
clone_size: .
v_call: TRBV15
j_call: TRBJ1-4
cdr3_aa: CATRGRTNEKLFF
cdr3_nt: TGTGCCACCAGAGGGAGAACTAATGAAAAACTGTTTTTT

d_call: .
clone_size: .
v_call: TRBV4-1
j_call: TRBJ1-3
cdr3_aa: CASSQLGISGNTIYF
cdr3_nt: TGCGCCAGCAGCCAACTTGGGATCTCTGGAAACACCATATATTTT

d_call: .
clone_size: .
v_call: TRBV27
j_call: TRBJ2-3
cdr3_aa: CASSFSVMGGTQYF
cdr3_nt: TGTGCCAGCAGTTTTAGTGTTATGGGAGGTACGCAGTATTTT

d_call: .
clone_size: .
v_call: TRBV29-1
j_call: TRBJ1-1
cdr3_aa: CSGGENTEAFF
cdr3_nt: TGCAGCGGCGGGGAGAACACTGAAGCTTTCTTT

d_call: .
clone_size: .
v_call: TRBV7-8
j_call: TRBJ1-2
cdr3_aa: CASSLGGRGGNGYTF
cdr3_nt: TGTGCCAGCAGCTTAGGAGGGAGGGGAGGTAATGGCTACACCTTC

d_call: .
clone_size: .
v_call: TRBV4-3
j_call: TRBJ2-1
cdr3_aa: CASSALGGNEQFF
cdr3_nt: TGCGCCAGCAGCGCCCTAGGGGGCAATGAGCAGTTCTTC

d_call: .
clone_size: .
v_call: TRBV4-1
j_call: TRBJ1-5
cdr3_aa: CASSQDPDALLPQHF
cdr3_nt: TGCGCCAGCAGCCAAGATCCGGACGCCCTATTGCCCCAGCATTTT

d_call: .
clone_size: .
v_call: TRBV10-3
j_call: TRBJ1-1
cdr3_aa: CAITTGMNTEAFF
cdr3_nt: TGTGCCATCACAACAGGCATGAACACTGAAGCTTTCTTT

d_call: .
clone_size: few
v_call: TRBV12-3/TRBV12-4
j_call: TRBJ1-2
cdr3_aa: CASSGWLLSGYTF
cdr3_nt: TGTGCCAGCAGCGGTTGGCTGCTCTCTGGCTACACCTTC

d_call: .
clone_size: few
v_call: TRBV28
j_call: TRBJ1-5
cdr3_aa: CASSLVPGENQPQHF
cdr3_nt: TGTGCCAGCAGTTTGGTGCCAGGGGAGAATCAGCCCCAGCATTTT

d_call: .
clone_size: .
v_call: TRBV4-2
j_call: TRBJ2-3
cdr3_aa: CASSQGPDGWDTQYF
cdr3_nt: TGTGCCAGCAGCCAAGGACCCGACGGGTGGGATACGCAGTATTTT

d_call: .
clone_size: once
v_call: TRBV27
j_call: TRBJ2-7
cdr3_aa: CASSFTVAYEQYF
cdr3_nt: TGTGCCAGCAGTTTTACCGTGGCCTACGAGCAGTACTTC

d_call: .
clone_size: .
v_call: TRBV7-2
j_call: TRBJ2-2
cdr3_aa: CASSLRGGGYTGELFF
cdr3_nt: TGTGCCAGCAGCCTCCGTGGAGGGGGATACACCGGGGAGCTGTTTTTT

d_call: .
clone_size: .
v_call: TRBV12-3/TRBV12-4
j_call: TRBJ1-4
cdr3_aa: CASSLSTRSEKLFF
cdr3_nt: TGTGCCAGCAGTCTATCAACTCGGAGTGAAAAACTGTTTTTT

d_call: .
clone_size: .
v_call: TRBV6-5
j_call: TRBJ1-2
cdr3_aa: CASSYSVRGVYGYTF
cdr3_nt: TGTGCCAGCAGTTACTCGGTGAGGGGCGTCTATGGCTACACCTTC

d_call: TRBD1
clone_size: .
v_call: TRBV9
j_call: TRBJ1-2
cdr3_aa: CASSVGQGAYGYTF
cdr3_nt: TGTGCCAGCAGCGTAGGACAGGGGGCATATGGCTACACCTTC

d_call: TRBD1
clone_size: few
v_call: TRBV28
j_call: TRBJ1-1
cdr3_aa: CASSLPHLLGTGARNTEAFF
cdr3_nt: TGTGCCAGCAGTTTACCGCACCTTCTGGGCACAGGGGCGAGGAACACTGAAGCTTTCTTT

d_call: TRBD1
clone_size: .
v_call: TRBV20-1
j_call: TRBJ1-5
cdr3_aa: CSARGRGISNQPQHF
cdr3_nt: TGCAGTGCTAGAGGCAGGGGGATCAGCAATCAGCCCCAGCATTTT

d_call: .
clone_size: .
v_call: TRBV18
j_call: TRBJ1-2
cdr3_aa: CASSPPSLNYGYTF
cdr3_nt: TGTGCCAGCTCACCACCTTCCCTTAACTATGGCTACACCTTC

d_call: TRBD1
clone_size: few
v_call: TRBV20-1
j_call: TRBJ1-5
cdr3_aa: CSGAQGAEQPQHF
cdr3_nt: TGCAGTGGAGCGCAGGGGGCGGAACAGCCCCAGCATTTT

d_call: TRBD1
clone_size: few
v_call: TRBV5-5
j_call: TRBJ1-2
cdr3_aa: CASTQTGAGYGYTF
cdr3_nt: TGTGCCAGCACCCAAACAGGGGCGGGCTATGGCTACACCTTC

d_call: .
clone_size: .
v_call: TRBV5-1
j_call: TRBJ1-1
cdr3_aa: CASASGRYTEAFF
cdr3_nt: TGCGCCAGCGCCTCGGGCCGGTACACTGAAGCTTTCTTT

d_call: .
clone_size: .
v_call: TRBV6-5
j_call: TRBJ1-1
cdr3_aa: CASSYSLDRAATEAFF
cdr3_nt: TGTGCCAGCAGTTACTCGCTCGACAGAGCCGCCACTGAAGCTTTCTTT

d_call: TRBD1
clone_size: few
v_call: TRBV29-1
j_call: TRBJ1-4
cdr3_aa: CSVTGTGNEKLFF
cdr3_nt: TGCAGCGTTACCGGGACAGGGAATGAAAAACTGTTTTTT

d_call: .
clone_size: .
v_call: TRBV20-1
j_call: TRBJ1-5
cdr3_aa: CSARGGSPQPQHF
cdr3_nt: TGCAGTGCTAGGGGGGGCAGCCCCCAACCCCAGCATTTT

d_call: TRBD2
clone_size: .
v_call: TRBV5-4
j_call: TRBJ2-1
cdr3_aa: CASRSGGNEQFF
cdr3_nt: TGTGCCAGCAGATCCGGGGGGAATGAGCAGTTCTTC

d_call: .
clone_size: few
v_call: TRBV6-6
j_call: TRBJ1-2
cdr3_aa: CASTYGTLYGYTF
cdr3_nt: TGTGCCAGCACTTACGGGACTCTCTATGGCTACACCTTC

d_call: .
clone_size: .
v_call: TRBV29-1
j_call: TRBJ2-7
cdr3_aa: CSVEDGGREQYF
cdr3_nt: TGCAGCGTTGAAGATGGAGGCCGCGAGCAGTACTTC

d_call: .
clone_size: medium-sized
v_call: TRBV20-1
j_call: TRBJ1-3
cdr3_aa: CSAGGSSGNTIYF
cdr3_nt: TGCAGTGCTGGGGGGAGCTCTGGAAACACCATATATTTT

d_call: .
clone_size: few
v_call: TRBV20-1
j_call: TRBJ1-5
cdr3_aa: CSARSDRNQPQHF
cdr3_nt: TGCAGTGCTAGATCGGACCGCAATCAGCCCCAGCATTTT

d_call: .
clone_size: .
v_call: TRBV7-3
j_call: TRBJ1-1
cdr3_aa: CASSLLAGMTEAFF
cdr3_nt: TGTGCCAGCAGCTTATTAGCAGGGATGACTGAAGCTTTCTTT

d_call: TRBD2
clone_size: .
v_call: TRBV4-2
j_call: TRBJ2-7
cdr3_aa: CASSQEYRLAGFYEQYF
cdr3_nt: TGTGCCAGCAGCCAAGAGTACAGGCTAGCGGGCTTCTACGAGCAGTACTTC